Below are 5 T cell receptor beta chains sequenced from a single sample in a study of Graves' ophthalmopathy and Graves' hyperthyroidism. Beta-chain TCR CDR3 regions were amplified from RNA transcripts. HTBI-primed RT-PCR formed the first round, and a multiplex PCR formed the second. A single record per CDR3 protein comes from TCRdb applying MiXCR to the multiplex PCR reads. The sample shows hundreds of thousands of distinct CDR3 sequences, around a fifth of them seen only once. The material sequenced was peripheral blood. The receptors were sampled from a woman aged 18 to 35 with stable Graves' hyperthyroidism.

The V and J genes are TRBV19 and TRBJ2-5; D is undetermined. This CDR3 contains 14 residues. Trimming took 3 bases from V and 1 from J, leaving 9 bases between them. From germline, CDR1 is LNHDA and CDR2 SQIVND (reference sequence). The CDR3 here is CASSILGGQETQYF. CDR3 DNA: TGTGCCAGTAGTATTTTAGGCGGCCAAGAGACCCAGTACTTC.

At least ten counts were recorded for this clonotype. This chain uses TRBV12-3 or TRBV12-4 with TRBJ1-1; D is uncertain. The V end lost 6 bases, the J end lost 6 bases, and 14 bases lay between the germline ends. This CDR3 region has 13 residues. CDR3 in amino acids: CASSRERLAEAFF. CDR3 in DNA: TGTGCCAGCAGCCGAGAACGGCTCGCTGAAGCTTTCTTT.

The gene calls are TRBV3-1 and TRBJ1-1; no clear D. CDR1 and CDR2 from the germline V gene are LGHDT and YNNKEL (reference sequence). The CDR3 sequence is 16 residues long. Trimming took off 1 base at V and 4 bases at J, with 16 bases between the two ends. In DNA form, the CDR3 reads TGTGCCAGCAGCCAAGTTCTCGGCTCCCTGACCACTGAAGCTTTCTTT. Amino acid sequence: CASSQVLGSLTTEAFF.

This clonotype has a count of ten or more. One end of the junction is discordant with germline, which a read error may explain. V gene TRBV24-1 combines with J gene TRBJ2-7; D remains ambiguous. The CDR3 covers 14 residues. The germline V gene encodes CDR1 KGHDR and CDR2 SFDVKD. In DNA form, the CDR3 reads TGTGCCACCAGGGATTTGCTAGTTCCCAAGTACGTGTACTTC. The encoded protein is CATRDLLVPKYVYF.

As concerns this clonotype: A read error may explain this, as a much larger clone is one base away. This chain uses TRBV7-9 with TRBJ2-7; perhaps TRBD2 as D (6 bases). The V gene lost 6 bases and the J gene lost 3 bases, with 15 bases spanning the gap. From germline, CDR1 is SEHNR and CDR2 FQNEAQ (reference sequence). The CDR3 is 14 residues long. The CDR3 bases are TGTGCCAGCAGGATCGGAGACGGGGGCTACGAGCAGTACTTC. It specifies CASRIGDGGYEQYF. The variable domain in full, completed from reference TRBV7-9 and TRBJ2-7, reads DTGVSQNPRHKITKRGQNVTFRCDPISEHNRLYWYRQTLGQGPEFLTYFQNEAQLEKSRLLSDRFSAERPKGSFSTLEIQRTEQGDSAMYLCASRIGDGGYEQYFGPGTRLTVT.